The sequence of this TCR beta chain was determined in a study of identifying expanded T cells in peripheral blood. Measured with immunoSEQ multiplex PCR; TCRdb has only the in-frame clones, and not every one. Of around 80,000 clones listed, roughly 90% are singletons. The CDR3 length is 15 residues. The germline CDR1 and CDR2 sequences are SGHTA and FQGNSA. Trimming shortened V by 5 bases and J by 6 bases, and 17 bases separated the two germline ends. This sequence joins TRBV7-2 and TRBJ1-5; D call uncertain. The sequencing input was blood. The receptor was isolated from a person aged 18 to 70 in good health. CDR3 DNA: TGTGCCAGCAGCCGCGACCGGGTGGCTGGTCAGCCCCAGCATTTT. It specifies CASSRDRVAGQPQHF.